This paragraph covers one T cell receptor (beta chain) sequence. As originally analysed: Researchers report that nucleated cell counts were estimated from reference gene primer amplification. Generated by immunoSEQ multiplex PCR, the TCRdb table keeps only in-frame clones and is missing some. V, J and clone size are those of that table, while D and trimming were read from the DNA. Seen here are roughly 200,000 clones, approximately 90% observed once, and the top ten hold roughly 1.2%. This sample was included in a study of blood T cell repertoires in COVID-19. The J segment lost 4 bases and the V segment lost 7 bases, leaving 8 bases of the junction unmatched. This CDR3 spans 15 amino acids. Germline V lookup: CDR1 LNHDA, CDR2 SQIVND (reference sequence).

The sequencing input was PBMCs or T cells enriched from blood (not recorded which). This clonotype was sampled from a man aged 25 to 40 who had recovered from COVID-19. This rearrangement joins TRBV19 to TRBJ1-5; 9 bases fit TRBD1. CDR3: CASKQQGASNQPQHF. The CDR3 region has the DNA TGTGCCAGTAAGCAACAGGGGGCGAGTAATCAGCCCCAGCATTTT.